The TCR beta chain described here comes from a study of T cell changes during pregnancy in multiple sclerosis. Only in-frame clones appear in the TCRdb table, and some are missing; sequencing was by immunoSEQ multiplex PCR. The data hold around 48,000 clones, with around 92% observed a single time. The sequence derives from a female donor with multiple sclerosis, enrolled in a pregnancy study. Source: CD4+ T cells from peripheral blood mononuclear cells, taken in the third trimester of pregnancy.

The CDR3 sequence is CASSYSPGIDYGYTF. The CDR3 DNA sequence: TGTGCCAGCAGTTACTCCCCGGGGATCGACTATGGCTACACCTTC. The V and J genes are TRBV6-5 and TRBJ1-2; no clear D gene. There are 15 residues in the CDR3. Germline CDR1 and CDR2: MNHEY and SVGAGI. The germline V and J ends were trimmed by 0 bases and 3 bases, with 11 bases remaining between them.